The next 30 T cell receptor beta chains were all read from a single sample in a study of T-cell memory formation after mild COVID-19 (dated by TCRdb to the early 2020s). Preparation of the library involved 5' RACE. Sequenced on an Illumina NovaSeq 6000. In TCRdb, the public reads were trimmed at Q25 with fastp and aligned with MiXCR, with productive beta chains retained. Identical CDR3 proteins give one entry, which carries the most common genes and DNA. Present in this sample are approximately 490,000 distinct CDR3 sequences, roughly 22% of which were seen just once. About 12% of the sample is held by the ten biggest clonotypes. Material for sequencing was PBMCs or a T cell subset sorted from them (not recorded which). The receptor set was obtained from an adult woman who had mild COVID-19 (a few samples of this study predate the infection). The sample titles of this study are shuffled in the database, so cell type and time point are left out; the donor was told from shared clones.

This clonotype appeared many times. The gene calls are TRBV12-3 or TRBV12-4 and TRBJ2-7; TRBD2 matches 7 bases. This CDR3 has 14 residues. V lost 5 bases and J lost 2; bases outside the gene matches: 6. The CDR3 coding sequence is TGTGCCAGCAGTCTTTGGGGGGGAACCTACGAGCAGTACTTC. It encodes CASSLWGGTYEQYF.

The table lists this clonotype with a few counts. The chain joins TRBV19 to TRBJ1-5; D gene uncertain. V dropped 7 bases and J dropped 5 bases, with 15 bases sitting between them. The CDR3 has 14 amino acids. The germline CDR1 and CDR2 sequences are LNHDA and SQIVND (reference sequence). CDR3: CASTTDSVHQPQHF. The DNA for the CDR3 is TGTGCCAGTACTACCGATTCGGTCCATCAGCCCCAGCATTTT.

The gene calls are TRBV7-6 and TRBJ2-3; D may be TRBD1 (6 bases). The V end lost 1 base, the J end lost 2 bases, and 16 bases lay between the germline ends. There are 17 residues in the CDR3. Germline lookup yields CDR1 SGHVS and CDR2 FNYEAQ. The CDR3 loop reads CASSLGGARGNTDTQYF. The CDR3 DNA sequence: TGTGCCAGCAGCTTAGGAGGGGCCAGGGGTAACACAGATACGCAGTATTTT.

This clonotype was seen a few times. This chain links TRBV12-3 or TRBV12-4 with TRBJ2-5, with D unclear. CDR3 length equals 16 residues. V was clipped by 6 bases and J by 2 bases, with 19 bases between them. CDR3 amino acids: CASSPPGLPLQETQYF. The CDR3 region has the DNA TGTGCCAGCAGCCCACCAGGTCTGCCTCTTCAAGAGACCCAGTACTTC.

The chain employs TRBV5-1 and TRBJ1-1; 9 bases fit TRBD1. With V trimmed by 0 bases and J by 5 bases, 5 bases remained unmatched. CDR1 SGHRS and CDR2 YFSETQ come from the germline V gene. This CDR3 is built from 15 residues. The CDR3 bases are TGCGCCAGCAGCTTGGTCCCGGGACAGGGTACTGAAGCTTTCTTT. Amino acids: CASSLVPGQGTEAFF.

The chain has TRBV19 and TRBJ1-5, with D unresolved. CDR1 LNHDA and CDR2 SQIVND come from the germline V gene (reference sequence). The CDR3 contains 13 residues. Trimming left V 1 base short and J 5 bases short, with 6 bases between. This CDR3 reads CASSIAGYQPQHF. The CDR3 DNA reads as TGTGCCAGTAGTATAGCGGGGTATCAGCCCCAGCATTTT.

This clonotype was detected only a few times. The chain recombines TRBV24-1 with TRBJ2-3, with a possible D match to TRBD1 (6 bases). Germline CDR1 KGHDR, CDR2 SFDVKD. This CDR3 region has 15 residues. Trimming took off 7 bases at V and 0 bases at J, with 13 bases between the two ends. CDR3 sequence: CATSPGQRSTDTQYF. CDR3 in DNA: TGTGCCACCAGCCCCGGACAGAGAAGCACAGATACGCAGTATTTT.

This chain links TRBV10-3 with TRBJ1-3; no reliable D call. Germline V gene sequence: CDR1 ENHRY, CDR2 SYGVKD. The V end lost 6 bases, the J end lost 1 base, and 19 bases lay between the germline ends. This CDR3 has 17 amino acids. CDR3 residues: CAIRASVLRESGNTIYF. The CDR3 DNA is TGTGCCATCAGGGCTTCTGTCCTCCGAGAGTCTGGAAACACCATATATTTT.

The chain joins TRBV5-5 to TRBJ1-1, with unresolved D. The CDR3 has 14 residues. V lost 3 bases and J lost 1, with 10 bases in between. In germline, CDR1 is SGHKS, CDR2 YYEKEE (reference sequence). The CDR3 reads CASSSMTGNTEAFF. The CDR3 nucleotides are TGTGCCAGCAGCTCCATGACCGGGAACACTGAAGCTTTCTTT.

CDR3 protein: CASSFLGRANTEAFF. In nucleotides, the CDR3 is TGTGCCAGCAGCTTCTTAGGGCGAGCGAACACTGAAGCTTTCTTT. V usage is TRBV7-2 and J usage is TRBJ1-1; D is uncertain. The germline V gene encodes CDR1 SGHTA and CDR2 FQGNSA. This CDR3 contains 15 residues. V was clipped by 3 bases and J by 1 base, with 12 bases between them.

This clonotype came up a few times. This chain's CDR3 is CAISPGQNEQYF. DNA for the CDR3: TGTGCCATCAGCCCCGGACAGAACGAGCAGTACTTC. The chain combines TRBV10-3 with TRBJ2-7; TRBD1 might be the D (6 bases). The CDR3 is made up of 12 amino acids. The germline V gene has CDR1 ENHRY and CDR2 SYGVKD. The V and J ends lost 6 bases and 5 bases respectively, with 11 bases between them.

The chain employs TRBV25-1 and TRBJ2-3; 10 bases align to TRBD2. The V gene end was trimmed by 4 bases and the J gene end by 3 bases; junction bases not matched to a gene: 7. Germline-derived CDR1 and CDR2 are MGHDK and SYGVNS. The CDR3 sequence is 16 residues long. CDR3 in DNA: TGTGCCAGCAGTGCTGATTTGACTAGCGGGACAGATACGCAGTATTTT. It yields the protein CASSADLTSGTDTQYF.

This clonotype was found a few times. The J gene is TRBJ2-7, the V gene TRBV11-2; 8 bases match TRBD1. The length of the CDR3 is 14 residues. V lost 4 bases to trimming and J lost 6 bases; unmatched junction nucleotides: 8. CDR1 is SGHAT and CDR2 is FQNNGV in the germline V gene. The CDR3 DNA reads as TGTGCCAGCAGCTCGATTGGACAGGGTGGCGAGCAGTACTTC. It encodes CASSSIGQGGEQYF.

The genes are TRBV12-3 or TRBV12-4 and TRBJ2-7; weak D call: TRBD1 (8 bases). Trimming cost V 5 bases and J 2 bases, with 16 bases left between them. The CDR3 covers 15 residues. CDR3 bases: TGTGCCAGCAGTGGAGCGGGACAGGCTGCCTACGAGCAGTACTTC. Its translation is CASSGAGQAAYEQYF.

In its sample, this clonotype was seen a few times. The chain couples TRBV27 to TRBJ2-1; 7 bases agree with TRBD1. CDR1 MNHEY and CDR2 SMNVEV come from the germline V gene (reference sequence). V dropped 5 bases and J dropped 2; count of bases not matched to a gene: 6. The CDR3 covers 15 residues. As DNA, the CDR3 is TGTGCCAGCAGTGTAAGGACAGGCACCTACAATGAGCAGTTCTTC. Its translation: CASSVRTGTYNEQFF.

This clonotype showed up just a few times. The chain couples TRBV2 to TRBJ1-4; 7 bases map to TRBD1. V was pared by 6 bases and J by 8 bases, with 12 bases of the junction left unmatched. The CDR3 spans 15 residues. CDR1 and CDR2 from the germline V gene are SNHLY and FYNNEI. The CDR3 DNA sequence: TGTGCCAGCAGGGTACAGGGGCTGGTTGACGAAAAACTGTTTTTT. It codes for CASRVQGLVDEKLFF.

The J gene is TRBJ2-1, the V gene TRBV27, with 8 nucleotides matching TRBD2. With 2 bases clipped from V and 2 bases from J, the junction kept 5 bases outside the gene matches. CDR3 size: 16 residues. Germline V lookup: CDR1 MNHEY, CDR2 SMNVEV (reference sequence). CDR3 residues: CASSLRREGPYNEQFF. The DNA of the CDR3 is TGTGCCAGCAGTTTACGCCGGGAGGGCCCCTACAATGAGCAGTTCTTC.

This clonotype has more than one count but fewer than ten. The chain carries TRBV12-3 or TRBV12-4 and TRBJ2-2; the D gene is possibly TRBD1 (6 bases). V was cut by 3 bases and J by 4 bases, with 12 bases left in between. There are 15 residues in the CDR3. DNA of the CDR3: TGTGCCAGCAGTTTTAAGGCAGGGGTCACCGGGGAGCTGTTTTTT. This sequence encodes CASSFKAGVTGELFF.

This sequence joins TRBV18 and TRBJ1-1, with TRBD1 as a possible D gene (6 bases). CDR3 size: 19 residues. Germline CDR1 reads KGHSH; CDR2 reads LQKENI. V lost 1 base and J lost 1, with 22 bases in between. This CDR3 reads CASSPRAGATGVANTEAFF. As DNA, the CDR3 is TGTGCCAGCTCACCACGAGCAGGGGCCACGGGAGTTGCGAACACTGAAGCTTTCTTT. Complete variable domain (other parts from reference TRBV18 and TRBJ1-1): NAGVMQNPRHLVRRRGQEARLRCSPMKGHSHVYWYRQLPEEGLKFMVYLQKENIIDESGMPKERFSAEFPKEGPSILRIQQVVRGDSAAYFCASSPRAGATGVANTEAFFGQGTRLTVV.

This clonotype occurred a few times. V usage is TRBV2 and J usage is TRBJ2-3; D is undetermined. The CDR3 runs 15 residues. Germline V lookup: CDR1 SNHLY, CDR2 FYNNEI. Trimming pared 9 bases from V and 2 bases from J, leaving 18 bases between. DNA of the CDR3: TGTGCCAGTGGAAAGAGCTTACCGTACACAGATACGCAGTATTTT. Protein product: CASGKSLPYTDTQYF.

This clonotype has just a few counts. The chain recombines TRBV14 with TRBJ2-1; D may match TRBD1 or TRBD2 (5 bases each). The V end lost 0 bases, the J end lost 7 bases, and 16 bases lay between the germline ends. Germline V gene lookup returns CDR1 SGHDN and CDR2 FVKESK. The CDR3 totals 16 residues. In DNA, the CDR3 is TGTGCCAGCAGCCAAGATGGGGACCCTACTTTAAATGAGCAGTTCTTC. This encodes CASSQDGDPTLNEQFF.

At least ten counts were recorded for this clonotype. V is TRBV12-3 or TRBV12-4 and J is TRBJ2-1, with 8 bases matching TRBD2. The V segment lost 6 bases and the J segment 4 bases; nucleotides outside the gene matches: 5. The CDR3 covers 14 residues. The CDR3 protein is CASSNREGYNEQFF. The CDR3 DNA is TGTGCCAGCAGCAACCGGGAGGGTTACAATGAGCAGTTCTTC.

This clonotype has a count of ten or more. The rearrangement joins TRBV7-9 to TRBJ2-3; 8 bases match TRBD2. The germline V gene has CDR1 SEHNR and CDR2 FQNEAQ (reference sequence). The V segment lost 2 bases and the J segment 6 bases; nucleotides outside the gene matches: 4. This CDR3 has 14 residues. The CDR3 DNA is TGTGCCAGCAGCTTAAACGGACTAGCTGATACGCAGTATTTT. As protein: CASSLNGLADTQYF.

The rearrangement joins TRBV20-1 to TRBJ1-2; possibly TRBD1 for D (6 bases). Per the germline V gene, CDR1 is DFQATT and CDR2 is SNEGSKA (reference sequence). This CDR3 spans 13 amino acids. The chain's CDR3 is CSSEDRSNYGYTF. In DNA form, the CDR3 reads TGCAGCTCTGAAGACAGGAGTAACTATGGCTACACCTTC.

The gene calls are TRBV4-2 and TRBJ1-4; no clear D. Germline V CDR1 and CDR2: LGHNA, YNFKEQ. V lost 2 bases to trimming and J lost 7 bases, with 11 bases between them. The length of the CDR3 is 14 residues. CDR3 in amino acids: CASSQIEGTEKLFF. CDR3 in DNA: TGTGCCAGCAGCCAAATCGAAGGAACTGAAAAACTGTTTTTT.

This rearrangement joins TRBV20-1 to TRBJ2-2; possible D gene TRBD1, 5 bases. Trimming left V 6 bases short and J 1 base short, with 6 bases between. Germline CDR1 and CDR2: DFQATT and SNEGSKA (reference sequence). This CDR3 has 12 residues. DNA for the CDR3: TGCAGTGCCGGACAGAACACCGGGGAGCTGTTTTTT. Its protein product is CSAGQNTGELFF.

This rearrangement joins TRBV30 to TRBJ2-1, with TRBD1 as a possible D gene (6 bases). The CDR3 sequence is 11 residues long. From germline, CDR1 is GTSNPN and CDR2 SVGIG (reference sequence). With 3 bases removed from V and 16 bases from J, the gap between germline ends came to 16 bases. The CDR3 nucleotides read TGTGCCTGGAGGAGAGGGGGTACTTTTTTCTTC. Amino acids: CAWRRGGTFFF.

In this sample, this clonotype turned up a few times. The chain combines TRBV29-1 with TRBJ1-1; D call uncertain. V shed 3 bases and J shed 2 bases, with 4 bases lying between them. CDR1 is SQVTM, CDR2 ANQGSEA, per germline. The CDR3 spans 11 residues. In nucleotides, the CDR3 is TGCAGCGTTGACGTTAACACTGAAGCTTTCTTT. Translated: CSVDVNTEAFF. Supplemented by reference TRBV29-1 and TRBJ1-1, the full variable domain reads SAVISQKPSRDICQRGTSLTIQCQVDSQVTMMFWYRQQPGQSLTLIATANQGSEATYESGFVIDKFPISRPNLTFSTLTVSNMSPEDSSIYLCSVDVNTEAFFGQGTRLTVV.

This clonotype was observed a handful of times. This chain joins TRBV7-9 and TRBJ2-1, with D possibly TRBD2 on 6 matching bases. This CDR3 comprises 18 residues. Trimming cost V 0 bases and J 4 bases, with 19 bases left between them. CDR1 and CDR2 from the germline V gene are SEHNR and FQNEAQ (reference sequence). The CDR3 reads CASSLALVEGQPYNEQFF. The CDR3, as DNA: TGTGCCAGCAGCTTAGCCCTGGTGGAGGGGCAACCATACAATGAGCAGTTCTTC.

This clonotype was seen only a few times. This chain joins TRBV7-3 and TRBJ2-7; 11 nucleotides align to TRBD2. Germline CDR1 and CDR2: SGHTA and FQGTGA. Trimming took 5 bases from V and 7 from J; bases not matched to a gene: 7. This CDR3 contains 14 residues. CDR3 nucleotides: TGTGCCAGCAGCATGACTAGCGGGGCTAGGGAGCAGTACTTC. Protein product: CASSMTSGAREQYF.